The sequence of this T cell receptor (beta chain) was determined in a study of T cells in Graves' hyperthyroidism and ophthalmopathy. Germline-derived CDR1 and CDR2 are LGHNA and YNFKEQ. The CDR3 spans 19 residues. V was cut by 0 bases and J by 0 bases, with 15 bases left in between. Using RNA transcripts as the source, TCR beta CDR3 regions were amplified. Using the HTBI primer set, a first-round RT-PCR was run on the TCR CDR3. TCRdb re-derived calls from the multiplex PCR reads in MiXCR, one entry per CDR3 protein. The table lists 450,000 to 650,000 distinct CDR3 sequences, under 20% of them singletons, with roughly 18% in the top ten.

The J gene is TRBJ2-6, the V gene TRBV4-2; D is unclear. The sequenced sample was blood. This receptor was identified in a woman aged 18-35 years with Graves' ophthalmopathy. The CDR3 protein is CASSQDWQNRLSGANVLTF. The DNA for the CDR3 is TGTGCCAGCAGCCAAGATTGGCAGAATCGCCTCTCTGGGGCCAACGTCCTGACTTTC.